This T cell receptor beta chain derives from a study of blood T cells in healthy people across ages (dated by TCRdb to 2014 to 2015). Some background on the complete study: In model experiments, template switching captured roughly one uniquely barcoded TCR beta cDNA molecule for every two T cells. To track age-related changes in TCR beta repertoire diversity, the study relied on deep sequencing normalized with unique cDNA molecular identifiers. Donors were grouped into four age groups: young (average approximately 16 years), middle-aged (roughly 40), aged (roughly 62) and long-lived (approximately 78). To avoid experimental bias, donors of different ages were spread randomly across the sequencing lanes. For two donors (one aged 18 to 29 and one aged 80 or older), the study analyzed two additional independent replicas of 1 million unique cDNA reads from the same blood draw. Here is what the overall study found, with its caveats: The CMV infection status of donors was not known, potentially confounding age-related changes in expanded clonotypes. Observed TCR beta diversity per million T cells fell roughly linearly with age, and a significant reduction was already apparent by age around 36. Conclusive comparison of naive and antigen-experienced compartments was prevented by the profiling of bulk unsorted PBMCs. There was a strong correlation between observed TCR beta diversity and the percentage of naive T cells measured by flow cytometry. The long-lived group showed more naive CD4+ T cells, fewer expanded clones and increased TCR diversity than the aged group, suggesting age selection. Estimates of total diversity based on one million sequenced T cells were considered lower bounds and underestimates.

The library was prepared using 5' RACE. Sequencing took place on an Illumina HiSeq 2500. A second about 7 to 11 cycle PCR used a sample-barcoded 5' primer and a J-beta primer mix. A unique molecular identifier was introduced onto each TCR beta cDNA molecule by a template-switch 5' adaptor carrying 12 random nucleotides. At least 3 million CDR3-containing paired-end reads were obtained from each sample. The Mint cDNA synthesis kit, primed by a TRBC-specific oligonucleotide, was used to synthesize first-strand cDNA from all RNA. Following uracil-DNA glycosylase treatment, a first 18-cycle PCR with universal primers M1SS and BC2_uni_R was performed on all cDNA. On the study's bioinformatics: For normalization, 1 million high-quality reads were randomly selected from each sample, with every read carrying a distinct molecular identifier. Reads with shared molecular identifiers were discarded instead of being binned into consensus sequences. MiTCR, with a Q25 quality threshold and the strictest error-elimination algorithm, was used for CDR3 identification, clonotype clustering and error correction. A nonparametric unseen species model using Euler transformation provided a lower-bound estimate of total TCR beta diversity. TCRdb handled the public reads itself, with Q25 trimming in fastp and clone calling in MiXCR, and kept productive beta chains. Every entry covers one CDR3 protein and lists the most common genes and DNA from its rows. TCRdb's processing, not the authors', yielded these V and J calls. The sample includes about a million distinct CDR3 sequences, with roughly 51% observed a single time. The ten top clones hold 20% to 25% of the sample.

The germline V gene sets CDR1 to MGHRA and CDR2 to YSYEKL. Including the terminal cysteine and phenylalanine, the CDR3 comprises 17 residues. Of all the DNA, just the CDR3 is kept, 51 bases in frame from base 1. To note about this clonotype: Which antigen it targets is not known. A read error may produce the germline difference seen at one junction end.

The approximately 40 donors, aged roughly 6 to 95 years, were systemically healthy Caucasian individuals from Russia. Each donor gave ten milliliters of peripheral blood, collected into EDTA-treated Vacutainer tubes. Ficoll-Paque density-gradient centrifugation was used to isolate PBMCs, with at least 6.5 million per sample. Trizol reagent was used to extract total RNA from the PBMCs, yielding at least 5.5 micrograms per sample. For every donor, an aliquot of PBMCs went through flow cytometry to measure the percentages of naive CD45RAhigh/CD27high T cells. The material sequenced was blood. The receptor was derived from a woman aged 60-70 years in good health. This chain joins TRBV4-1 to TRBJ2-1; TRBD2 matches 7 bases in the middle. The nucleotide sequence reads TGCGCCAGCTGCCAGCGGTTTGGGGCTAGCGGATACAATGAGCAGTTCTTC. Its amino acids are CASCQRFGASGYNEQFF.